A single sample is the source of the 12 T cell receptor beta chains below, sequenced in a study of beta chain features in type 1 diabetes. These receptors lack a known antigen. Broader study findings: Moderate yet significant TCRB CDR3 shortening was seen in Type 1 diabetes patients in all four CD4+ subsets.

Reverse transcribing all isolated RNA meant expressed TCRB transcripts were sequenced. TCRdb's table, derived via immunoSEQ multiplex PCR, lists solely in-frame clones and lacks some. The repertoire consists of fewer than 350,000 clones, with about 15% occurring once and the leading ten covering approximately 0.015%. Sequencing was done on a sample of naive CD4+ T cells from blood. Receptor source: a man younger than 35 with type 1 diabetes.

The chain uses TRBV28 and TRBJ2-7; D may be TRBD2 (6 bases). CDR1 and CDR2 from the germline V gene are MDHEN and SYDVKM. V gave up 5 bases and J gave up 6 bases, with 20 bases separating them. The CDR3 length is 15 residues. The chain's CDR3 is CASSIPGTGPGEQYF. The CDR3 DNA reads as TGTGCCAGCAGTATACCCGGGACTGGCCCCGGCGAGCAGTACTTC.

This rearrangement joins TRBV2 to TRBJ1-5, with TRBD1 as a possible D gene (5 bases). The germline gives CDR1 SNHLY, CDR2 FYNNEI. This CDR3 is built from 15 residues. V lost 5 bases to trimming and J lost 1 base, with 12 bases between them. CDR3 sequence (DNA): TGTGCCAGCAGTCTAGGGGAATTGAGCAATCAGCCCCAGCATTTT. Its translation is CASSLGELSNQPQHF.

This clone was found once. The rearrangement uses TRBV27 and TRBJ1-2; 7 bases fit TRBD1. With V trimmed by 5 bases and J by 0 bases, 3 bases remained unmatched. Germline loops: CDR1 MNHEY, CDR2 SMNVEV (reference sequence). This CDR3 comprises 14 residues. The CDR3 sequence is CASSPQGSNYGYTF. CDR3 sequence (DNA): TGTGCCAGCAGTCCACAGGGGTCTAACTATGGCTACACCTTC.

This clone was seen a few times. In DNA, the CDR3 is TGTGCCAGCGGACAGGGACTGAGCTCCTACGAGCAGTACTTC. Encoded protein: CASGQGLSSYEQYF. V and J are TRBV2 and TRBJ2-5; 8 nucleotides align to TRBD1. The J call is in doubt because the DNA end fits TRBJ2-7 better. This CDR3 comprises 14 residues. From germline, CDR1 is SNHLY and CDR2 FYNNEI.

This clone was seen only a few times. The J gene is TRBJ1-4, the V gene TRBV5-4, with 8 bases matching TRBD1. CDR1 and CDR2 (germline): SGHNT, YYREEE (reference sequence). The CDR3 length is 13 residues. V shed 7 bases, J shed 3 bases, and the junction held 2 bases outside the gene matches. The CDR3 here is CASGQGANEKLFF. DNA of the CDR3: TGTGCCAGCGGACAGGGAGCTAATGAAAAACTGTTTTTT.

The chain is built from TRBV28 and TRBJ1-4; D remains unclear. There are 15 residues in the CDR3. Trimming removed 5 bases at V and 8 bases at J, with 18 bases between. CDR1 MDHEN and CDR2 SYDVKM come from the germline V gene. The CDR3 loop is CASSLGGRRNEKLFF. The CDR3 coding sequence is TGTGCCAGCAGTCTAGGAGGACGGCGGAACGAAAAACTGTTTTTT.

The chain combines TRBV11-2 with TRBJ1-4; D unresolved. This CDR3 comprises 13 residues. Germline V gives CDR1 SGHAT, CDR2 FQNNGV. V lost 3 bases, J lost 5 bases, and 7 bases lay in between. CDR3 loop: CASSFRRNEKLFF. CDR3 bases: TGTGCCAGCAGCTTCAGGAGGAATGAAAAACTGTTTTTT.

In regard to this clone: At one of its ends the junction is not consistent with the germline gene, which may arise from a read error. The chain couples TRBV6-5 to TRBJ2-1; maybe TRBD1 (6 bases). CDR3 size: 13 residues. Germline V gene lookup returns CDR1 MNHEY and CDR2 SVGAGI. CDR3 DNA: TGTGCCAGCAGTTACTTCAGGTCACAGGGCCTGATCTTC. Its protein is CASSYFRSQGLIF.

The V call is TRBV11-1, the J call TRBJ2-2; D gene ambiguous. The germline V and J ends were trimmed by 5 bases and 3 bases, with 4 bases remaining between them. The CDR3 loop spans 12 amino acids. Germline CDR1 SGHAT, CDR2 FQDESV (reference sequence). This CDR3 is CASSPDTGELFF. The CDR3 nucleotides are TGTGCCAGCAGCCCGGACACCGGGGAGCTGTTTTTT.

The chain is built from TRBV12-5 and TRBJ1-4, with TRBD1 matching 8 bases. The CDR3 length is 15 residues. The V segment lost 1 base and the J segment 7 bases; nucleotides outside the gene matches: 5. CDR1 is LGHNT, CDR2 FRNRAP, per germline. Written as DNA, the CDR3 is TGTGCTAGTGGTTTGGAATCCGGACAGGGTGAAAAACTGTTTTTT. Its protein product is CASGLESGQGEKLFF.

This clone turned up a few times. The V call is TRBV30, the J call TRBJ1-1, with TRBD1 as a possible D gene (5 bases). The CDR3 runs 12 residues. Trimming cost V 3 bases and J 4 bases, with 9 bases left between them. Germline assignment: CDR1 GTSNPN and CDR2 SVGIG (reference sequence). DNA for the CDR3: TGTGCCTGGAGCCCAGGGTTCACTGAAGCTTTCTTT. Amino acids: CAWSPGFTEAFF.

The sample holds a few counts of this clone. Written as DNA, the CDR3 is TGTGCCAGCAGTGGAAGCGGGGGGCGTAGCTACAATGAGCAGTTCTTC. Its translation is CASSGSGGRSYNEQFF. The J gene is TRBJ2-1, the V gene TRBV6-6; 9 bases map to TRBD2. With V trimmed by 5 bases and J by 3 bases, 8 bases remained unmatched. Germline V gene data show CDR1 as MNHNY and CDR2 as SVGAGI (reference sequence). The CDR3 is 16 residues long.